The rows below give T cell receptor beta chains drawn from one sample of a study of yellow fever vaccine responses in identical twins. TCRdb re-analysed the RT-PCR reads in MiXCR, keeping a single row per CDR3 protein. The table has tens of thousands of distinct CDR3 sequences, 50% to 75% seen once. The sample was T cells from blood (PBMCs), unsorted or a sorted subset (not recorded which), taken before or after yellow fever vaccination (not recorded which). Receptors originate from a woman under 30 who received the yellow fever vaccine. The CDR3 runs from the conserved cysteine through the conserved F or W. D genes are given only for firm matches. Size is omitted from some rows. Given values are once, few, many or a class for expanded clones.

clone size	J gene	D gene	V gene	CDR3 protein	CDR3 DNA
-	TRBJ2-7	-	TRBV6-5	CASSYSPGQREQYF	TGTGCCAGCAGTTACTCTCCCGGACAGCGGGAGCAGTACTTC
few	TRBJ2-3	-	TRBV5-1	CASTIRDAKSTDTQYF	TGCGCCAGCACAATACGGGACGCGAAAAGCACAGATACGCAGTATTTT
once	TRBJ2-2	-	TRBV5-4	CASSFGLAATGELFF	TGTGCCAGCAGCTTTGGCCTAGCTGCCACCGGGGAGCTGTTTTTT
-	TRBJ2-1	-	TRBV9	CASSYLTRADINEQFF	TGTGCCAGCAGCTACCTTACGAGGGCCGATATAAATGAGCAGTTCTTC
few	TRBJ2-1	TRBD2	TRBV24-1	CATRTSGSVNEQFF	TGTGCCACCCGAACAAGCGGGAGCGTCAATGAGCAGTTCTTC
-	TRBJ2-5	-	TRBV7-3	CASSFDRQTQYF	TGTGCCAGCAGCTTTGACCGTCAGACCCAGTACTTC
-	TRBJ1-5	-	TRBV12-3/TRBV12-4	CASSFGAAHNQPQHF	TGTGCCAGCAGTTTTGGGGCAGCTCACAATCAGCCCCAGCATTTT
-	TRBJ2-2	TRBD1	TRBV28	CASSPQGRGPTGELFF	TGTGCCAGCAGTCCCCAGGGCAGGGGGCCTACCGGGGAGCTGTTTTTT
-	TRBJ1-1	-	TRBV7-8	CASSSSDGIEAFF	TGTGCCAGCAGCTCCTCGGACGGAATTGAAGCTTTCTTT
-	TRBJ2-4	TRBD2	TRBV11-3	CASRLRGGAKNIQYF	TGTGCCAGCAGACTACGCGGGGGGGCCAAAAACATTCAGTACTTC
-	TRBJ2-2	-	TRBV11-1	CASSIRLAAGDTGELFF	TGTGCCAGCAGCATACGTTTAGCGGCAGGTGACACCGGGGAGCTGTTTTTT
few	TRBJ2-3	TRBD2	TRBV12-3/TRBV12-4	CASSGGTSADTQYF	TGTGCCAGCAGCGGGGGGACTAGTGCAGATACGCAGTATTTT
-	TRBJ2-1	-	TRBV11-3	CASSLVASSYNEQFF	TGTGCCAGCAGCTTAGTGGCTAGCTCCTACAATGAGCAGTTCTTC
once	TRBJ2-7	TRBD1	TRBV5-4	CASSFSGQGDYEQYF	TGTGCCAGCAGCTTCTCTGGACAGGGTGACTACGAGCAGTACTTC
-	TRBJ1-4	TRBD1	TRBV4-3	CASSPLTGTNEKLFF	TGCGCCAGCAGCCCACTGACAGGGACTAATGAAAAACTGTTTTTT
few	TRBJ2-3	TRBD2	TRBV11-3	CASSLLTSGTTDTQYF	TGTGCCAGCAGCTTACTGACTAGCGGGACCACAGATACGCAGTATTTT
once	TRBJ2-2	-	TRBV14	CASSEAGRGNTGELFF	TGTGCCAGCAGCGAAGCAGGGCGTGGGAACACCGGGGAGCTGTTTTTT
once	TRBJ2-1	-	TRBV29-1	CSVEDNGGSYYNEQFF	TGCAGCGTTGAAGATAATGGAGGGTCTTACTACAATGAGCAGTTCTTC
-	TRBJ2-1	-	TRBV29-1	CSVWGVPNEQFF	TGCAGCGTGTGGGGTGTTCCCAATGAGCAGTTCTTC
-	TRBJ2-3	-	TRBV2	CASSEGANPSTDTQYF	TGTGCCAGCAGTGAGGGAGCCAACCCTAGCACAGATACGCAGTATTTT
-	TRBJ2-1	-	TRBV10-3	CAISESITIRSSYNEQFF	TGTGCCATCAGTGAGTCGATAACAATCCGAAGCTCCTACAATGAGCAGTTCTTC
once	TRBJ1-1	-	TRBV12-3/TRBV12-4	CASSQGILMNTEAFF	TGTGCCAGCAGCCAGGGAATCCTCATGAACACTGAAGCTTTCTTT
-	TRBJ2-5	TRBD1	TRBV2	CASTDRTGGRVETQYF	TGTGCCAGCACTGATAGGACAGGGGGAAGGGTGGAGACCCAGTACTTC
-	TRBJ2-2	-	TRBV29-1	CSVEQGGSGELFF	TGCAGCGTTGAACAGGGTGGCTCCGGGGAGCTGTTTTTT
-	TRBJ2-1	TRBD2	TRBV11-1	CASSVGRLAGADYNEQFF	TGTGCCAGCAGCGTTGGGAGACTAGCGGGGGCGGACTACAATGAGCAGTTCTTC
few	TRBJ2-3	-	TRBV18	CASSLSHSLGTQYF	TGTGCCAGCTCACTCTCACACAGCCTGGGCACGCAGTATTTT
-	TRBJ2-7	TRBD2	TRBV29-1	CSVEDQAGAYYEQYF	TGCAGCGTTGAAGATCAAGCGGGAGCGTATTACGAGCAGTACTTC
-	TRBJ1-1	-	TRBV24-1	CATSATGTLNTEAFF	TGTGCCACCAGTGCGACCGGGACCTTGAACACTGAAGCTTTCTTT
-	TRBJ2-7	TRBD2	TRBV29-1	CSVAGTSGSYEQYF	TGCAGCGTTGCCGGGACTAGCGGCTCCTACGAGCAGTACTTC
-	TRBJ2-3	-	TRBV7-8	CASRLSGDTQYF	TGTGCCAGCAGGCTTAGTGGGGATACGCAGTATTTT
-	TRBJ1-1	-	TRBV7-1	CASSSGGTEAFF	TGTGCCAGCAGCTCAGGGGGCACTGAAGCTTTCTTT
-	TRBJ1-5	-	TRBV23-1	CASSHPGPSNQPQHF	TGCGCCAGCAGTCATCCCGGACCTAGCAATCAGCCCCAGCATTTT
-	TRBJ2-1	-	TRBV18	CASSPVQGRNEQFF	TGTGCCAGCTCACCCGTACAGGGGAGGAATGAGCAGTTCTTC
-	TRBJ2-3	-	TRBV20-1	CSAGENTDTQYF	TGCAGTGCTGGCGAGAACACAGATACGCAGTATTTT
-	TRBJ1-1	TRBD1	TRBV2	CASSDGLRDSLNTEAFF	TGTGCCAGCAGTGATGGATTGAGGGACAGCCTGAACACTGAAGCTTTCTTT
-	TRBJ2-7	-	TRBV4-1	CASSRGPGGSYEQYF	TGCGCCAGCAGCCGAGGGCCCGGGGGCTCGTACGAGCAGTACTTC
-	TRBJ2-7	-	TRBV7-9	CASSLEDGRSYEQYF	TGTGCCAGCAGCTTAGAGGATGGCAGGTCCTACGAGCAGTACTTC
-	TRBJ1-1	-	TRBV27	CASSLMWGWTEAFF	TGTGCCAGCAGTTTAATGTGGGGGTGGACTGAAGCTTTCTTT
-	TRBJ1-4	-	TRBV2	CASSDRRGGTNEKLFF	TGTGCCAGCAGTGACCGCCGGGGAGGGACTAATGAAAAACTGTTTTTT
-	TRBJ1-1	-	TRBV4-1	CASSQGAGSTEAFF	TGCGCCAGCAGCCAAGGGGCAGGCTCGACTGAAGCTTTCTTT
few	TRBJ2-2	TRBD1	TRBV11-3	CASRQLRDRGPAGELFF	TGTGCCAGCAGGCAATTAAGAGACAGGGGTCCCGCCGGGGAGCTGTTTTTT
-	TRBJ1-2	-	TRBV20-1	CSATYDRTQKANYGYTF	TGCAGTGCTACCTACGACAGGACTCAGAAGGCTAACTATGGCTACACCTTC
few	TRBJ2-7	-	TRBV27	CASGRGAPYEQYF	TGTGCCAGCGGACGGGGGGCCCCCTACGAGCAGTACTTC
-	TRBJ1-5	-	TRBV4-1	CASSQEGGNQPQHF	TGCGCCAGCAGCCAAGAGGGGGGGAATCAGCCCCAGCATTTT
few	TRBJ2-5	-	TRBV20-1	CSATPVGLGETQYF	TGCAGTGCTACCCCCGTGGGCCTCGGGGAGACCCAGTACTTC
-	TRBJ2-2	TRBD2	TRBV11-1	CASSYAGLAEGIMNTGELFF	TGTGCCAGCAGCTATGCGGGACTAGCGGAGGGGATTATGAACACCGGGGAGCTGTTTTTT
-	TRBJ2-1	-	TRBV6-1	CASLGYLLVGGQFF	TGTGCCAGCCTAGGTTATTTACTAGTGGGTGGGCAGTTCTTC
-	TRBJ2-7	TRBD1	TRBV28	CASSLRGGAPSQYF	TGTGCCAGCAGTTTACGAGGGGGCGCCCCCTCTCAGTACTTC
-	TRBJ1-2	TRBD1	TRBV6-5	CASSYSTGNYGYTF	TGTGCCAGCAGTTACTCGACAGGGAACTATGGCTACACCTTC
few	TRBJ1-6	-	TRBV3-1	CASGQILHNSPLHF	TGTGCCAGCGGGCAGATACTCCATAATTCACCCCTCCACTTT
-	TRBJ2-1	-	TRBV11-1	CASSLKPGPPPGEQFF	TGTGCCAGCAGCTTGAAACCGGGACCCCCGCCTGGTGAGCAGTTCTTC
few	TRBJ1-1	-	TRBV3-1	CASSQFSGNTEAFF	TGTGCCAGCAGCCAATTTTCGGGGAACACTGAAGCTTTCTTT
-	TRBJ1-3	-	TRBV9	CASNRGNSGNTIYF	TGTGCCAGCAACCGGGGGAACTCTGGAAACACCATATATTTT
-	TRBJ2-7	-	TRBV7-9	CASRSVHEQYF	TGTGCCAGCAGGAGCGTCCACGAGCAGTACTTC
-	TRBJ2-1	TRBD2	TRBV11-3	CASSRTSGLLDEQFF	TGTGCCAGCAGCCGGACTAGCGGACTGTTGGATGAGCAGTTCTTC